Included here is one T cell receptor (beta chain) sequence, with context. It lacks a known antigen. It has no much larger one-base neighbor in the sample; base qualities were not kept. The source of the sample is a study of blood T cell repertoires in COVID-19 (dated by TCRdb to 2020 to 2022). Background on the whole study: Samples covering the acute and convalescent phases of COVID-19 were provided by collaborators in the United States, Italy and Spain. The prospective study material was composed of cDNA or gDNA derived from T cells, B-cell-depleted T cells, or PBMCs. Subjects who had been exposed to COVID-19, were actively infected with it, or had recovered from it provided the deeply sampled blood TCRbeta repertoires that made up the dataset. The repertoires were released in a freely available public database intended as a resource for research on the immune response to SARS-CoV-2. Samples were obtained from the ongoing ImmuneRACE study (first 160 participants) and from 1,254 subjects provided by 6 global collaborators. Nearly every sample came with metadata listing a de-identified subject ID, COVID-19 status, age in years and sex. Where HLA class I and class II types were available, the types were taken from metadata supplied by the sample provider, not from assay-based typing. The study at large found these results: Clinical and demographic metadata were provided uncurated, with the amount varying by source and participant.

The germline V gene (reference sequence) provides CDR1 MNHEY and CDR2 SMNVEV. Taken from cysteine to phenylalanine, the CDR3 has 12 residues. CDR3 DNA is the only sequence kept; it has 36 bases, read in frame from the first base. V sheds 4 bases and J sheds 12 bases, leaving 12 bases between their ends. TCRbeta CDR3 regions were amplified from genomic DNA by means of the immunoSEQ Assay, a bias-controlled multiplex PCR. Turning to the authors' computational methods: The number of nucleated cells in each sample was estimated by amplification of reference gene primers within the assay. To quantify the absolute abundance of each unique TCRbeta CDR3 rearrangement, sequence reads were collapsed and filtered. Productive Simpson clonality was computed per sample as the square root of Simpson's diversity index over productive rearrangements. Sourced from immuneACCESS, this table was stored by TCRdb with only in-frame sequences that have V and J called. A share of the clones is absent; for the studies checked, an unresolved V gene accounts for under half, and the remainder has no known explanation. V, J and clone size were drawn from that table, and D and trimming were deduced from the DNA. Within this sample are 380,000 or so clones, with about 90% of them counted one time only. Approximately 1.2% of the sample rests with the top ten.

The collaborating institutions used their own protocols to collect whole blood in K2EDTA tubes. For TCRbeta analysis, collaborators shipped samples in one of three forms: frozen whole blood, isolated PBMCs, or DNA extracted from either of those sample types. Sequencing input: peripheral blood. The chain joins TRBV27 to TRBJ1-4, with an unclear D gene assignment. The clonotype comes from a man between 35 and 55 years old with acute or convalescent COVID-19. The CDR3 region reads CASSSPRSELFF. The base sequence is TGTGCCAGCAGTTCCCCCAGGTCGGAACTGTTTTTT.